These 7 T cell receptor beta chains were all obtained from the same sample, sequenced in a study of CD8 T cells in ankylosing spondylitis. TCRdb processed the 5' RACE reads anew with MiXCR; each CDR3 protein has one entry. This table holds about 400,000 distinct CDR3 sequences, more than 20% found once. These receptors' targets are unknown. Study-level points and caveats: Blood of patients with ankylosing spondylitis appeared to be characterized by a TCR beta motif of about eight highly homologous variants.

The sample was blood, either unsorted or a sorted T cell fraction (not recorded which). These receptors all come from a male donor with ankylosing spondylitis.

In its sample, this clonotype was seen a few times. The conserved final phenylalanine or tryptophan is absent from the CDR3, which likely points to a read error. The V and J genes are TRBV29-1 and TRBJ2-3, with TRBD1 matching 10 bases. Germline V gene lookup returns CDR1 SQVTM and CDR2 ANQGSEA. The CDR3 spans 13 residues. After removal of 6 bases from V and 4 bases from J, the junction contained 4 bases not matched to a gene. CDR3 bases: TGCAGCGTGGCCGGGACAGGGGCAGATACGCAGTATTCT. This sequence encodes CSVAGTGADTQYS.

This clonotype has just a few counts. The chain is built from TRBV2 and TRBJ1-2; D may be TRBD1 (6 bases). The CDR3 sequence is 15 residues long. Germline CDR1 reads SNHLY; CDR2 reads FYNNEI. Trimming took off 1 base at V and 8 bases at J, with 17 bases between the two ends. The CDR3 DNA sequence: TGTGCCAGCAGTGAAGAGGACAGTCCGTCGATCGGCTACACCTTC. Translated, it gives CASSEEDSPSIGYTF.

The chain has TRBV10-3 and TRBJ1-1; D ambiguous. Per the germline V gene, CDR1 is ENHRY and CDR2 is SYGVKD. The V gene lost 7 bases and the J gene lost 0 bases, with 18 bases spanning the gap. CDR3 size: 16 residues. In DNA, the CDR3 is TGTGCCATCAAGCCGACGGTCAATGGGATGAACACTGAAGCTTTCTTT. Its translation: CAIKPTVNGMNTEAFF.

The chain has TRBV20-1 and TRBJ2-3; 7 bases line up with TRBD2. This CDR3 has 13 residues. Germline trimming cut 7 bases from V and 5 bases from J; bases unmatched to any gene: 9. Germline CDR1 DFQATT, CDR2 SNEGSKA (reference sequence). CDR3 amino acids: CSVRRESVDTQYF. The CDR3, as DNA: TGCAGTGTACGGCGGGAGTCCGTAGATACGCAGTATTTT.

CDR3 region: CASSGRTSPGGTQYF. The CDR3, as DNA: TGTGCCAGCAGCGGGAGGACTAGCCCTGGGGGTACGCAGTATTTT. The rearrangement links TRBV5-4 to TRBJ2-3; 8 bases are a match to TRBD2. Germline assignment: CDR1 SGHNT and CDR2 YYREEE (reference sequence). The CDR3 is 15 amino acids. J was trimmed by 8 bases and V by 4 bases; bases with no gene match: 12. The full variable domain, rest sourced from reference TRBV5-4 and TRBJ2-3, is ETGVTQSPTHLIKTRGQQVTLRCSSQSGHNTVSWYQQALGQGPQFIFQYYREEENGRGNFPPRFSGLQFPNYSSELNVNALELDDSALYLCASSGRTSPGGTQYFGPGTRLTVL.

This clonotype was seen only a few times. The chain is built from TRBV10-3 and TRBJ1-2; possible D gene TRBD1, 6 bases. Germline CDR1 ENHRY, CDR2 SYGVKD. The V end lost 5 bases, the J end lost 5 bases, and 18 bases lay between the germline ends. The CDR3 spans 15 residues. The CDR3 region is CAISPQQGDGYGYTF. DNA of the CDR3: TGTGCCATCAGTCCACAACAGGGAGACGGGTATGGCTACACCTTC.

The chain has TRBV28 and TRBJ2-1; no firm D call. The CDR3 has 12 amino acids. Per the germline V gene, CDR1 is MDHEN and CDR2 is SYDVKM. V dropped 7 bases and J dropped 10 bases, with 14 bases sitting between them. As DNA, the CDR3 is TGTGCCAGCACCGCTCAACCCGTAGAGCAGTTCTTC. Its protein is CASTAQPVEQFF.